This is a list of T cell receptor beta chains from one sample in a study of blood T cell repertoires in COVID-19. Only in-frame clones appear in the TCRdb table, and some are missing; sequencing was by immunoSEQ multiplex PCR. Of a few hundred thousand clones listed, more than 85% are singletons. The sample consisted of peripheral blood. The receptors were sampled from a human donor in a cohort sampled during active COVID-19. Both conserved end residues are part of each CDR3. A D gene is named only where the DNA matches it firmly. Expanded clones get a size class; other rows say once, few or many, or leave the size out.

j_call,d_call,v_call,clone_size,cdr3_nt,cdr3_aa
TRBJ1-2,TRBD1,TRBV28,NA,TGTGCCAGCCACGGGACAGGGGATGGCTACACCTTC,CASHGTGDGYTF
TRBJ1-1,TRBD1,TRBV5-1,few,TGCGCCAGCAGCCGGGTAAGGGGGCAGGGCACTGAAGCTTTCTTT,CASSRVRGQGTEAFF
TRBJ1-6,NA,TRBV28,once,TGTGCCAGCAGTTTAAGGGGTGGAAATTCACCCCTCCACTTT,CASSLRGGNSPLHF
TRBJ2-1,TRBD1,TRBV5-6,NA,TGTGCCAGCAGTTACGGACAGGGCGAGGGCAATGAGCAGTTCTTC,CASSYGQGEGNEQFF
TRBJ2-4,TRBD1,TRBV3-1/TRBV3-2,NA,TGTGCCAGCAGCACCCGGACAGGGCCAGCCAAAAACATTCAGTACTTC,CASSTRTGPAKNIQYF
TRBJ2-5,TRBD1,TRBV2,NA,TGTGCCAGCAGTTCCGGGACAGAAGAGACCCAGTACTTC,CASSSGTEETQYF
TRBJ2-3,TRBD2,TRBV5-1,NA,TGCGCCAGCAGCTTCAGCGGGGGGGCATCAGATACGCAGTATTTT,CASSFSGGASDTQYF
TRBJ1-3,NA,TRBV6-1,NA,TGTGCCAGCAGTGAGGATCAGGGTACTGGAAACACCATATATTTT,CASSEDQGTGNTIYF
TRBJ1-2,NA,TRBV15,few,TGTGCCACCAGCGCAGCGGGCCGCCGGGGCTACACCTTC,CATSAAGRRGYTF
TRBJ2-3,NA,TRBV14,NA,TGTGCCAGCAGCCGTTTGGACCGGGAGCCCCCGAGCGCAGATACGCAGTATTTT,CASSRLDREPPSADTQYF
TRBJ2-7,TRBD1,TRBV4-1,NA,TGCGCCAGCAGCCAAGAAGAGACAGGGGGCGACGAGCAGTACTTC,CASSQEETGGDEQYF
TRBJ2-2,NA,TRBV6-4,NA,TGTGCCAGCAGGCAGGCCCTAACCGGGGAGCTGTTTTTT,CASRQALTGELFF
TRBJ1-5,TRBD1,TRBV6-6,NA,TGTGCCAGCAGTATCGACAGGGCAAATCAGCCCCAGCATTTT,CASSIDRANQPQHF
TRBJ2-5,NA,TRBV6-5,NA,TGTGCCAGCAGTTACTCAGGGGGTCGGGGAGAGACCCAGTACTTC,CASSYSGGRGETQYF
TRBJ1-5,NA,TRBV13,NA,TGTGCCAGCAGCTTGCCCAGAGCGAATCAGCCCCAGCATTTT,CASSLPRANQPQHF
TRBJ1-2,NA,TRBV7-8,NA,TGTGCCAGCAGCCAGCTCTCCCTCTATGGCTACACCTTC,CASSQLSLYGYTF
TRBJ1-4,NA,TRBV9,NA,TGTGCCAGCAGCCCAATGGGCGGGGAGGCTAATGAAAAACTGTTTTTT,CASSPMGGEANEKLFF
TRBJ2-7,TRBD2,TRBV3-1/TRBV3-2,NA,TGTGCCAGCAGCCAACATCCCGGGACTACCGAGCAGTACTTC,CASSQHPGTTEQYF
TRBJ2-1,TRBD2,TRBV7-9,NA,TGTGCCAGCAGCTTGAGGACTAGCAATGAGCAGTTCTTC,CASSLRTSNEQFF
TRBJ1-4,TRBD1,TRBV3-1/TRBV3-2,NA,TGTGCCAGCAGTCAGGACAGGCTCGAAAAACTGTTTTTT,CASSQDRLEKLFF
TRBJ2-2,NA,TRBV7-2,NA,TGTGCCAGCAGCTGGCTTCTGGAGCCCACCGGGGAGCTGTTTTTT,CASSWLLEPTGELFF
TRBJ1-2,NA,TRBV2,few,TGTGCCAGCAGCCCGACTTCTAACTATGGCTACACCTTC,CASSPTSNYGYTF
TRBJ2-5,TRBD1,TRBV15,NA,TGTGCCACCAGACCGCAGGGGGAAAAAGAGACCCAGTACTTC,CATRPQGEKETQYF
TRBJ2-3,TRBD2,TRBV30,NA,TGTGCCTGGAGTGTACAAGCGGGGGGGCCTAATACGCAGTATTTT,CAWSVQAGGPNTQYF
TRBJ1-4,NA,TRBV28,once,TGTGCCAGCAGTTTGGCGACAGGCCCTAATGAAAAACTGTTTTTT,CASSLATGPNEKLFF
TRBJ2-1,NA,TRBV28,NA,TGTGCCAGCTGGGAGACAGGACGAGTAGGGCAGTTCTTC,CASWETGRVGQFF
TRBJ2-3,TRBD1,TRBV5-1,NA,TGCGCCAGCAGCTTGGATGGACAGGGGGGTACAGATACGCAGTATTTT,CASSLDGQGGTDTQYF
TRBJ2-1,TRBD2,TRBV20-1,NA,TGCAGTGCTAGGGGACTAGCGGAGCAGTTCTTC,CSARGLAEQFF
TRBJ2-1,NA,TRBV7-8,NA,TGTGCCAGCAGCTTATGGACCCGGGGCTACAATGAGCAGTTCTTC,CASSLWTRGYNEQFF
TRBJ1-2,TRBD1,TRBV15,NA,TGTGCCACCAGCAATTTTGACAGGGGGCACTATGGCTACACCTTC,CATSNFDRGHYGYTF
TRBJ2-1,NA,TRBV4-1,NA,TGCGCCAGCAGCCAACCCCCGCAGTGGACACAAACGAGGAATGAGCAGTTCTTC,CASSQPPQWTQTRNEQFF
TRBJ2-1,NA,TRBV9,NA,TGTGCCAGCAGCGTAGGGCTTTCCGTTGAGCAGTTCTTC,CASSVGLSVEQFF
TRBJ1-2,NA,TRBV25-1,NA,TGTGCCAGCACCGGGACACCCCATGGCTACACCTTC,CASTGTPHGYTF
TRBJ2-2,TRBD1,TRBV6-1,once,TGTGCCAGCAGTGCCGGTACAGGGGGCGACACCGGGGAGCTGTTTTTT,CASSAGTGGDTGELFF